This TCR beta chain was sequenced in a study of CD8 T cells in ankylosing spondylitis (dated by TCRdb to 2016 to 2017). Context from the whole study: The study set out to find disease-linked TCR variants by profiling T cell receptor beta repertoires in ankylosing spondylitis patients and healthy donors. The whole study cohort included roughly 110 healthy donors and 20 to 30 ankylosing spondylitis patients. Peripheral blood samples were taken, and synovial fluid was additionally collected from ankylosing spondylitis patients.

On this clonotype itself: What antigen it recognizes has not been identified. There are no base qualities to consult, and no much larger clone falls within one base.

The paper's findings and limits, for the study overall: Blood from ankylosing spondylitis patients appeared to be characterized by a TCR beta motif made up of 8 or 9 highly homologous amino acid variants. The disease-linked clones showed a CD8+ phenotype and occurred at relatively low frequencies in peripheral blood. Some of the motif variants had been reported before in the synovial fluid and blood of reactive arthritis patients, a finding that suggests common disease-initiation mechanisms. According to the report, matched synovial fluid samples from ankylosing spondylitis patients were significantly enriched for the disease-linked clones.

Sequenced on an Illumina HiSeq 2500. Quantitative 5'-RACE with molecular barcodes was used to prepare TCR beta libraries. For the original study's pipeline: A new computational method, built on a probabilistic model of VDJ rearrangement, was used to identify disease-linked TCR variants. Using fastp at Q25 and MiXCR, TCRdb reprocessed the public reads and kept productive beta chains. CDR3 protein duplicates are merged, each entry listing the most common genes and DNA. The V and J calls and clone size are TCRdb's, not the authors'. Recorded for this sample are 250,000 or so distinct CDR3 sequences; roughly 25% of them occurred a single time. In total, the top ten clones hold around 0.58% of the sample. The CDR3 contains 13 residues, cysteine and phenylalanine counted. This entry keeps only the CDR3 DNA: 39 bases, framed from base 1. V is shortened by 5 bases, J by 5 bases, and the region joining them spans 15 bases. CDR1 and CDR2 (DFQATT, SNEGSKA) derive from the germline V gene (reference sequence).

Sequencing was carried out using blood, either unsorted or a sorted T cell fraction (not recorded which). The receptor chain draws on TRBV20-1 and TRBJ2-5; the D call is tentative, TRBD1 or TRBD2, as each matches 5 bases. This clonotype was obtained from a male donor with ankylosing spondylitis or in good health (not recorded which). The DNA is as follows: TGCAGTGCTCCTCTCGGGACCGGGGAGACCCAGTACTTC. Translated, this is CSAPLGTGETQYF.